This passage covers 26 T cell receptor beta chains from one sample sequenced in a study of cytomegalovirus exposure and HLA in healthy donors. A multiplex PCR was run with 60 Vbeta primers and 13 Jbeta primers. The method was immunoSEQ multiplex PCR; TCRdb's version includes in-frame clones alone and lacks a portion of them. This sample carries more than 140,000 clones, about 80% of them seen once, and the ten largest clones take around 6.2%. Sequenced: PBMCs. These receptors originate from a young man in good health and CMV-seropositive.

The chain employs TRBV6-5 and TRBJ1-1, with TRBD1 as a possible D gene (5 bases). Germline loops: CDR1 MNHEY, CDR2 SVGAGI. Trimming took 5 bases from V and 3 from J, leaving 13 bases between them. CDR3 length: 14 amino acids. CDR3 amino acids: CASSGQGRDTEAFF. DNA for the CDR3: TGTGCCAGCAGTGGGCAGGGTCGGGACACTGAAGCTTTCTTT.

The V gene is TRBV11-3, the J gene TRBJ2-5, with D possibly matching TRBD2 (5 bases). This CDR3 is built from 13 residues. V lost 0 bases to trimming and J lost 7 bases, with 9 bases between them. Per the germline V gene, CDR1 is SGHNT and CDR2 is YENEEA. In DNA form, the CDR3 reads TGTGCCAGCAGCTTAGATCCGAGCGGGACCCAGTACTTC. Protein product: CASSLDPSGTQYF.

The chain recombines TRBV2 with TRBJ2-7; 8 bases line up with TRBD1. Trimming at V came to 8 bases and at J to 2 bases, leaving 2 bases not matched to a gene. This CDR3 contains 12 residues. Germline CDR1 and CDR2: SNHLY and FYNNEI. CDR3 DNA sequence: TGTGCCAGCCAGACAGGGGCCTACGAGCAGTACTTC. Translation gives CASQTGAYEQYF.

This sequence joins TRBV11-2 and TRBJ2-2, with 8 bases that match TRBD2. CDR3 length: 16 residues. J gave up 5 bases and V 5 bases, and 10 bases lay outside the gene matches. Germline V gene sequence: CDR1 SGHAT, CDR2 FQNNGV. CDR3 amino acids: CASSPQPGLVTGELFF. The DNA of the CDR3 is TGTGCCAGCAGCCCCCAGCCGGGACTAGTGACCGGGGAGCTGTTTTTT.

A few counts support this clone. The V and J genes are TRBV5-6 and TRBJ2-7; D possibly corresponds to TRBD2 (6 bases). Trimming removed 2 bases at V and 2 bases at J, with 11 bases between. Germline CDR1 and CDR2: SGHDT and YYEEEE. This CDR3 is 14 amino acids long. The CDR3, as DNA: TGTGCCAGCAGCTTAAACGGGAGTCCCTACGAGCAGTACTTC. This translates into CASSLNGSPYEQYF. Full variable domain (outside the CDR3, taken from reference TRBV5-6 and TRBJ2-7): DAGVTQSPTHLIKTRGQQVTLRCSPKSGHDTVSWYQQALGQGPQFIFQYYEEEERQRGNFPDRFSGHQFPNYSSELNVNALLLGDSALYLCASSLNGSPYEQYFGPGTRLTVT.

The CDR3 DNA follows: TGTGCCTGGAGTGTCCCCGGGAGTAATGAGCAGTTCTTC. Translation gives CAWSVPGSNEQFF. V is TRBV30 and J is TRBJ2-1; the D gene is possibly TRBD2 (6 bases). Germline lookup yields CDR1 GTSNPN and CDR2 SVGIG (reference sequence). The CDR3 is made up of 13 amino acids. Trimming took 0 bases from V and 7 from J, leaving 10 bases between them.

The chain links TRBV29-1 to TRBJ2-1; maybe TRBD2 (5 bases). Looked up from germline, CDR1 is SQVTM and CDR2 is ANQGSEA. CDR3 length: 14 residues. Trimming took off 1 base at V and 7 bases at J, with 14 bases between the two ends. The CDR3 DNA follows: TGCAGCGTTGAAGGAGGCCCGGGAACGAATGAGCAGTTCTTC. Protein: CSVEGGPGTNEQFF.

This chain connects TRBV27 to TRBJ2-7; D perhaps matches TRBD1 (6 bases). V was pared by 3 bases and J by 3 bases, with 18 bases between. This CDR3 comprises 16 residues. The germline CDR1 and CDR2 sequences are MNHEY and SMNVEV (reference sequence). The CDR3 DNA follows: TGTGCCAGCAGTTTGTCCAGGGGCCCGGGGAACTACGAGCAGTACTTC. Its translation is CASSLSRGPGNYEQYF.

The chain couples TRBV28 to TRBJ1-5; TRBD1 agrees at 7 bases. The trim removed 2 bases at V and 7 bases at J, leaving 5 bases unmatched. Per the germline V gene, CDR1 is MDHEN and CDR2 is SYDVKM. This CDR3 region has 14 residues. The CDR3 DNA is TGTGCCAGCAGTTTACGAGGGGGCAGACAGCCCCAGCATTTT. It translates to CASSLRGGRQPQHF.

J is TRBJ2-5 and V is TRBV21-1; the DNA was not used to check the table's D call, TRBD1. TRBV21-1 is a recognized pseudogene. The CDR3 has 16 amino acids. For the CDR3, the DNA is TGTGCCAGCAGCAAGTTTGGACAGGAACACCAAGAGACCCAGTACTTC. Protein: CASSKFGQEHQETQYF.

The chain joins TRBV19 to TRBJ1-3, with 7 bases lining up with TRBD1. Trimming cost V 3 bases and J 0 bases; bases outside gene matches: 2. The CDR3 length is 15 residues. Germline V gives CDR1 LNHDA, CDR2 SQIVND (reference sequence). CDR3 in amino acids: CASSMRDSSGNTIYF. The DNA for the CDR3 is TGTGCCAGTAGTATGAGGGACAGCTCTGGAAACACCATATATTTT.

Written as DNA, the CDR3 is TGTGCCTGGAGTCTAGACCTTGTGAACACCGGGGAGCTGTTTTTT. Translation: CAWSLDLVNTGELFF. The chain uses TRBV30 and TRBJ2-2; D ambiguous. This CDR3 region has 15 residues. With 2 bases removed from V and 1 base from J, the gap between germline ends came to 11 bases. Germline assignment: CDR1 GTSNPN and CDR2 SVGIG (reference sequence).

This clone came up a few times. V and J are TRBV5-6 and TRBJ1-1, with unresolved D. This CDR3 contains 13 residues. Trimming cost V 4 bases and J 1 base, with 8 bases left between them. Germline V gene data show CDR1 as SGHDT and CDR2 as YYEEEE. The CDR3 DNA follows: TGTGCCAGCAGCCGGGTAGGGAACACTGAAGCTTTCTTT. Translating gives CASSRVGNTEAFF.

The chain carries TRBV15 and TRBJ2-6; D remains ambiguous. The CDR3 runs 18 residues. V gave up 1 base and J gave up 0 bases, with 13 bases separating them. Germline CDR1 and CDR2: LNHNV and YYDKDF (reference sequence). The CDR3 is CATSRVTGTLSGANVLTF. The CDR3 nucleotides read TGTGCCACCAGCAGAGTAACCGGTACCCTCTCTGGGGCCAACGTCCTGACTTTC.

The chain has TRBV6-6 and TRBJ1-4, with D possibly matching TRBD1 (5 bases). From germline, CDR1 is MNHNY and CDR2 SVGAGI (reference sequence). Trimming stripped 2 bases from V and 10 bases from J, with 11 bases between. The CDR3 is 13 residues long. For the CDR3, the DNA is TGTGCCAGCAGTTACGACAGACTGGGAAAACTGTTTTTT. It encodes CASSYDRLGKLFF.

The chain uses TRBV4-1 and TRBJ1-2; 7 bases align to TRBD1. Germline CDR1 is MGHRA and CDR2 is YSYEKL. V trimming: 1 base; J trimming: 7 bases; junction bases outside the gene matches: 18. The CDR3 is made up of 18 amino acids. This chain's CDR3 is CASSQVPGAWDSYSGYTF. CDR3 DNA: TGCGCCAGCAGCCAAGTCCCAGGGGCGTGGGACAGCTATTCTGGCTACACCTTC.

This clone showed up just a few times. This chain connects TRBV5-6 to TRBJ1-5, with D possibly being TRBD1 (6 bases). This CDR3 contains 16 residues. V lost 0 bases, J lost 7 bases, and 17 bases lay in between. Germline CDR1 is SGHDT and CDR2 is YYEEEE. The DNA for the CDR3 is TGTGCCAGCAGCTTGGCCCGTGAACAGGGTCGGCAGCCCCAGCATTTT. Translation: CASSLAREQGRQPQHF.

V is TRBV29-1 and J is TRBJ2-2; 9 nucleotides line up with TRBD1. Germline V gene sequence: CDR1 SQVTM, CDR2 ANQGSEA. There are 14 residues in the CDR3. With 5 bases clipped from V and 5 bases from J, the junction kept 6 bases outside the gene matches. The CDR3 loop is CSVLQGAGTGELFF. The CDR3 region has the DNA TGCAGCGTTCTACAGGGGGCAGGGACCGGGGAGCTGTTTTTT.

The chain uses TRBV6-1 and TRBJ2-5; no clear D gene. V lost 1 base to trimming and J lost 4 bases, with 10 bases between them. CDR1 MNHNS and CDR2 SASEGT come from the germline V gene. This CDR3 has 14 amino acids. The CDR3 spells CASSEGARGETQYF. The CDR3 DNA follows: TGTGCCAGCAGTGAAGGTGCCAGAGGAGAGACCCAGTACTTC.

This chain connects TRBV7-9 to TRBJ2-4; D is possibly TRBD1 (5 bases). Germline CDR1 and CDR2: SEHNR and FQNEAQ (reference sequence). V dropped 4 bases and J dropped 7 bases, with 17 bases sitting between them. The CDR3 spans 15 residues. CDR3 coding DNA: TGTGCCAGCAGCTCATCAGGGTCCCCGGGCAACATTCAGTACTTC. Translating gives CASSSSGSPGNIQYF.

The chain combines TRBV10-1 with TRBJ2-7; D might be TRBD2 (5 bases). Germline assignment: CDR1 WNHNN and CDR2 SYGVQD (reference sequence). The V and J ends lost 4 bases and 0 bases respectively, with 7 bases between them. The CDR3 consists of 13 residues. Here the CDR3 reads CASSAGVSYEQYF. The CDR3 nucleotides read TGCGCCAGCAGTGCCGGGGTCTCCTACGAGCAGTACTTC.

The chain links TRBV7-9 to TRBJ1-1; D call uncertain. Trimming shortened V by 6 bases and J by 2 bases, and 22 bases separated the two germline ends. Germline CDR1 and CDR2: SEHNR and FQNEAQ (reference sequence). The CDR3 is 17 amino acids. The CDR3, as DNA: TGTGCCAGCAGTGAACCCCGGCTAGGAAGGATTAACACTGAAGCTTTCTTT. Translation: CASSEPRLGRINTEAFF.

This chain links TRBV7-2 with TRBJ2-1, with TRBD2 matching 12 bases. This CDR3 is 17 amino acids long. J was trimmed by 7 bases and V by 5 bases; bases with no gene match: 12. Looked up from germline, CDR1 is SGHTA and CDR2 is FQGNSA. The CDR3 protein is CASSTRTSGVARNEQFF. The CDR3 DNA sequence: TGTGCCAGCAGCACACGGACTAGCGGGGTTGCTCGGAATGAGCAGTTCTTC.

The genes are TRBV30 and TRBJ1-6; D gene unclear. Trimming left V 0 bases short and J 3 bases short, with 9 bases between. CDR1 and CDR2 (germline): GTSNPN, SVGIG (reference sequence). This CDR3 is 15 amino acids long. The CDR3 DNA sequence: TGTGCCTGGAGTGTATTACACAGCTATAATTCACCCCTCCACTTT. Protein product: CAWSVLHSYNSPLHF.

V usage is TRBV28 and J usage is TRBJ2-2; tentative D call: TRBD2 (6 bases). Trimming stripped 1 base from V and 8 bases from J, with 17 bases between. Germline V gene lookup returns CDR1 MDHEN and CDR2 SYDVKM. The CDR3 has 16 amino acids. CDR3 in DNA: TGTGCCAGCAGTTTATCGTTGGGGGGATCTCCAGGGGAGCTGTTTTTT. Translated: CASSLSLGGSPGELFF.

The chain is built from TRBV6-5 and TRBJ2-5, with 10 bases matching TRBD2. CDR1 is MNHEY, CDR2 SVGAGI, per germline. The CDR3 is 16 residues long. The V and J ends lost 1 base and 2 bases, in that order; junction bases with no gene match: 4. As DNA, the CDR3 is TGTGCCAGCAGTTACTATTCACTAGCGGGACAAGAGACCCAGTACTTC. Its protein is CASSYYSLAGQETQYF.